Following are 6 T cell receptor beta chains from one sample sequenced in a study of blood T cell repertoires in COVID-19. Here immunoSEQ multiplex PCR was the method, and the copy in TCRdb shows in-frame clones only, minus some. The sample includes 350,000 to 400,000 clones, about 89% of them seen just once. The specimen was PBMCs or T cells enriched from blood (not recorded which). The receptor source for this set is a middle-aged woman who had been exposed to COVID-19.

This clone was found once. The CDR3, as DNA: TGTGCCAGTAGTAAAGGACGGGATAGCAATCAGCCCCAGCATTTT. The encoded protein is CASSKGRDSNQPQHF. V gene TRBV19 combines with J gene TRBJ1-5; D is unclear. The germline V gene has CDR1 LNHDA and CDR2 SQIVND (reference sequence). V lost 4 bases and J lost 0, with 10 bases in between. This CDR3 has 15 amino acids.

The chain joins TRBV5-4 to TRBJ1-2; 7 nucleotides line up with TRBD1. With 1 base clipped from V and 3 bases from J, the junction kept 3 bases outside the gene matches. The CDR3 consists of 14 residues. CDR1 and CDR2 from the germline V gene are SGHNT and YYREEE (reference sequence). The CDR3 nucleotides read TGTGCCAGCAGCTTGAAGGGGGCAGACTATGGCTACACCTTC. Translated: CASSLKGADYGYTF.

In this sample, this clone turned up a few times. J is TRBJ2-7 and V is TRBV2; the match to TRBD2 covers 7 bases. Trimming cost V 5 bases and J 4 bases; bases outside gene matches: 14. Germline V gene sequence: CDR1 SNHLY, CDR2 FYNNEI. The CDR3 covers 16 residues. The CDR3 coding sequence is TGTGCCAGCAGTCCCCCGGGGGGAAATGATATATACGAGCAGTACTTC. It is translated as CASSPPGGNDIYEQYF.

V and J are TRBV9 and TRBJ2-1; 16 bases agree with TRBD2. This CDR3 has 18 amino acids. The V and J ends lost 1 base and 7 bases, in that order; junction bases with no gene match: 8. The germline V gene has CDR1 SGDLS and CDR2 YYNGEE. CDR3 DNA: TGTGCCAGCAGCGTACTGGGACTAGCGGGAGGGCCGGAGAATGAGCAGTTCTTC. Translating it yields CASSVLGLAGGPENEQFF.

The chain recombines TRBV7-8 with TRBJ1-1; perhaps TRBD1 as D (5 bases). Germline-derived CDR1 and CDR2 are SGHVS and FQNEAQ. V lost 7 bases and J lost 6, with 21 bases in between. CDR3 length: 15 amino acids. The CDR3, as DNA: TGTGCCAGCACAAACCCCGCTTGGGGCGACTCTGAAGCTTTCTTT. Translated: CASTNPAWGDSEAFF.

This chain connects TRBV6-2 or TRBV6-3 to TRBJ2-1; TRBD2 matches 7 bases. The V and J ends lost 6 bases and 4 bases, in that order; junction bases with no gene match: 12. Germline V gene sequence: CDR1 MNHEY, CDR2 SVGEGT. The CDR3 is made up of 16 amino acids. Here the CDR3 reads CASSHGGRGVYNEQFF. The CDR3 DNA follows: TGTGCCAGCAGCCACGGGGGGAGGGGCGTGTACAATGAGCAGTTCTTC.